The 5 T cell receptor beta chains reported below all come from one sample, sequenced in a study of blood T cell repertoires in COVID-19 (TCRdb year 2020). The library was made by the immunoSEQ multiplex PCR assay. TCRdb took over this immuneACCESS table, retaining in-frame rearrangements with V and J assigned. Such tables are incomplete; in checked studies, under half of the missing clones stem from an unresolved V gene, and the remainder is unexplained. A total of about 480,000 clones appear in this sample, 75% to 90% of them only once. The top ten clonotypes cover approximately 0.9% of the sample. The sequencing input was peripheral blood. Source of these receptors: a man younger than 35 with COVID-19, enrolled during active disease.

The CDR3 spells CASSPGQGNEKLFF. CDR3 DNA sequence: TGCGCCAGCAGCCCGGGACAGGGAAATGAAAAACTGTTTTTT. The genes are TRBV5-1 and TRBJ1-4, with 9 bases identical to TRBD1. CDR3 length equals 14 residues. Germline CDR1 reads SGHRS; CDR2 reads YFSETQ. V lost 4 bases to trimming and J lost 5 bases; unmatched junction nucleotides: 3.

The chain combines TRBV6-5 with TRBJ2-1, with 7 bases fitting TRBD1. Germline V CDR1 and CDR2: MNHEY, SVGAGI. The CDR3 extends over 15 amino acids. Trimming removed 0 bases from V and 6 bases from J; junction bases left unmatched: 5. CDR3 protein: CASSYSRQGGNEQFF. The CDR3 DNA reads as TGTGCCAGCAGTTACTCTAGACAGGGTGGCAATGAGCAGTTCTTC.

The rearrangement links TRBV7-9 to TRBJ1-4, with TRBD1 matching over 10 bases. V dropped 7 bases and J dropped 3; count of bases not matched to a gene: 8. Germline CDR1 reads SEHNR; CDR2 reads FQNEAQ (reference sequence). The CDR3 is made up of 16 amino acids. The CDR3 DNA reads TGTGCCAGCAACTCGGACAGGGGGAAGGCTAATGAAAAACTGTTTTTT. Translated, it gives CASNSDRGKANEKLFF.

V and J are TRBV19 and TRBJ2-5; tentatively, D is TRBD1 (6 bases). Germline CDR1 is LNHDA and CDR2 is SQIVND (reference sequence). CDR3 length equals 14 residues. With 0 bases removed from V and 5 bases from J, the gap between germline ends came to 10 bases. The DNA for the CDR3 is TGTGCCAGTAGTATAGAAGGGGGTTGGGAGACCCAGTACTTC. Encoded protein: CASSIEGGWETQYF.

The chain joins TRBV6-5 to TRBJ2-7; 12 bases are a match to TRBD2. The CDR3 extends over 14 amino acids. V lost 6 bases and J lost 3; bases outside the gene matches: 3. CDR1 and CDR2 (germline): MNHEY, SVGAGI. The CDR3 loop is CASSASGRVYEQYF. CDR3 sequence (DNA): TGTGCCAGCAGCGCTAGCGGGAGGGTCTACGAGCAGTACTTC.